This TCR beta chain appears in the sequencing data of a study of T cell responses to AZD1222 COVID-19 vaccine. The study's findings and limits: Donors were mostly white British, more females; clonal diversity possibly underestimated.

Only one count was recorded for this clone. Its antigen is as yet unknown. Sequencing was performed with immunoSEQ multiplex PCR; in TCRdb, only in-frame clones are kept and a portion is missing. Among about 69,000 clones listed, roughly 85% were seen once. This CDR3 has 16 amino acids. CDR1 is LNHDA, CDR2 SQIVND, per germline (reference sequence). V was pared by 3 bases and J by 1 base, with 13 bases between. V and J are TRBV19 and TRBJ1-5; D not resolved. This TCR came from an adult who received the AZD1222 COVID-19 vaccine. Sequences were derived from peripheral blood, sampled 28 days after the second AZD1222 dose. This CDR3 is CASSIFVTQSNQPQHF. The CDR3 coding sequence is TGTGCCAGTAGTATCTTTGTGACACAGAGCAATCAGCCCCAGCATTTT.